A single sample is the source of the 9 T cell receptor beta chains below, sequenced in a study of beta chain features in type 1 diabetes. Expressed TCRB transcripts were sequenced after all isolated RNA was converted to cDNA. Libraries were prepared by immunoSEQ multiplex PCR; TCRdb keeps only in-frame clonotypes and omits some of them. Among a few hundred thousand clones, around 12% were seen once, and the ten largest hold around 0.02%. The sequenced sample was naive CD4+ T cells from blood. All receptors derive from a young man in good health.

The chain joins TRBV5-1 to TRBJ2-3, with D tentatively TRBD2 (7 bases). CDR1 is SGHRS and CDR2 is YFSETQ in the germline V gene. V was shortened by 0 bases and J by 3 bases, with 14 bases between the two germline ends. CDR3 size: 16 residues. Written as DNA, the CDR3 is TGCGCCAGCAGCTTGGGCGCGGGGGCGCGGACAGATACGCAGTATTTT. It codes for CASSLGAGARTDTQYF.

This clone was recorded a few times. The chain recombines TRBV6-4 with TRBJ2-7; 8 bases line up with TRBD1. After removal of 4 bases from V and 3 bases from J, the junction contained 2 bases not matched to a gene. There are 13 residues in the CDR3. Germline CDR1 MRHNA, CDR2 SNTAGT. Here the CDR3 DNA reads TGTGCCAGCAGTGCCACAGGGGGCTACGAGCAGTACTTC. The encoded protein is CASSATGGYEQYF.

This chain joins TRBV5-6 and TRBJ1-3; 8 nucleotides match TRBD1. Trimming cost V 4 bases and J 5 bases; bases outside gene matches: 5. The V gene's germline CDR1 is SGHDT and CDR2 YYEEEE. The CDR3 sequence is 14 residues long. CDR3 in DNA: TGTGCCAGCAGCGCCGGACAGGGACGAAACACCATATATTTT. Translated: CASSAGQGRNTIYF.

The chain uses TRBV7-9 and TRBJ1-6; tentatively, D is TRBD1 (5 bases). The V gene's germline CDR1 is SEHNR and CDR2 FQNEAQ (reference sequence). Between the trimmed V and J ends, which lost 8 bases and 9 bases, there was a span of 11 bases. This CDR3 has 12 residues. The CDR3 sequence is CASWGVGSPLHF. The CDR3 DNA follows: TGTGCCAGCTGGGGGGTCGGTTCACCCCTCCACTTT.

A few counts support this clone. The chain carries TRBV5-1 and TRBJ1-4; TRBD1 might be the D (5 bases). Germline values: CDR1 SGHRS, CDR2 YFSETQ. Trimming took 0 bases from V and 0 from J, leaving 6 bases between them. The CDR3 loop spans 15 amino acids. The CDR3 reads CASSLEGATNEKLFF. Here the CDR3 DNA reads TGCGCCAGCAGCTTGGAAGGGGCAACTAATGAAAAACTGTTTTTT.

This chain joins TRBV19 and TRBJ1-2; tentative D call: TRBD1 (6 bases). Germline CDR1 and CDR2: LNHDA and SQIVND (reference sequence). The V end was cut by 5 bases, the J end by 4 bases, with 17 bases between. This CDR3 is 15 amino acids long. As DNA, the CDR3 is TGTGCCAGTAGTTCCACCGCCGGGACACTCTATGGCTACACCTTC. Translation: CASSSTAGTLYGYTF.

This clone occurred a few times. The chain links TRBV7-9 to TRBJ2-3; 7 bases align to TRBD2. This CDR3 has 15 amino acids. CDR1 SEHNR and CDR2 FQNEAQ come from the germline V gene (reference sequence). The V and J ends lost 5 bases and 3 bases, in that order; junction bases with no gene match: 8. CDR3 DNA sequence: TGTGCCAGCAGCCGAAGCGGGGTGGAAACAGATACGCAGTATTTT. Amino acids: CASSRSGVETDTQYF.

This clone occurred a few times. V usage is TRBV11-3 and J usage is TRBJ2-5; 8 bases line up with TRBD2. The CDR3 spans 13 residues. The germline CDR1 and CDR2 sequences are SGHNT and YENEEA. Trimming cost V 5 bases and J 5 bases; bases outside gene matches: 4. CDR3 nucleotide sequence: TGTGCCAGCAGCGCGGGACTAGGGGAGACCCAGTACTTC. It yields the protein CASSAGLGETQYF. Based on the CDR3 plus reference TRBV11-3 and TRBJ2-5, the full variable domain is EAGVVQSPRYKIIEKKQPVAFWCNPISGHNTLYWYLQNLGQGPELLIRYENEEAVDDSQLPKDRFSAERLKGVDSTLKIQPAELGDSAVYLCASSAGLGETQYFGPGTRLLVL.

This chain uses TRBV9 with TRBJ2-5; maybe TRBD2 (5 bases). The germline V gene encodes CDR1 SGDLS and CDR2 YYNGEE. The CDR3 spans 14 residues. Trimming removed 0 bases from V and 5 bases from J, with 11 bases in between. In DNA form, the CDR3 reads TGTGCCAGCAGCGTAGAACGGGGTTACGAGACCCAGTACTTC. It yields the protein CASSVERGYETQYF. The variable domain in full, with the rest retrieved from reference TRBV9 and TRBJ2-5, is DSGVTQTPKHLITATGQRVTLRCSPRSGDLSVYWYQQSLDQGLQFLIQYYNGEERAKGNILERFSAQQFPDLHSELNLSSLELGDSALYFCASSVERGYETQYFGPGTRLLVL.